These 30 T cell receptor beta chains share one sample of origin, sequenced in a study of Graves' ophthalmopathy and Graves' hyperthyroidism. Amplified material comprised TCR beta CDR3 regions derived from RNA transcripts. HTBI primers were used in a first-round RT-PCR, which preceded a second-round multiplex PCR. MiXCR, applied by TCRdb to the multiplex PCR reads, yields one record per CDR3 protein. Of about 1.1 million distinct CDR3 sequences listed, about 36% are singletons. Input material: peripheral blood or thyroid tissue (not recorded which). The source of these receptors is an adult man with Graves' hyperthyroidism.

J is TRBJ1-1 and V is TRBV20-1, with 7 positions matching TRBD1. CDR1 is DFQATT, CDR2 SNEGSKA, per germline (reference sequence). Trimming at V came to 8 bases and at J to 0 bases, leaving 12 bases not matched to a gene. This CDR3 has 15 amino acids. CDR3 DNA: TGCAGTACCTCTAGGGGGCGGCGGTTGAACACTGAAGCTTTCTTT. Translation: CSTSRGRRLNTEAFF.

This clonotype showed up just once. The chain uses TRBV24-1 and TRBJ1-5; D is ambiguous. CDR3 length equals 15 residues. Germline loops: CDR1 KGHDR, CDR2 SFDVKD. V lost 7 bases and J lost 5, with 17 bases in between. As DNA, the CDR3 is TGTGCCACCAGGGCATACCAAGGGCCGGATCAGCCCCAGCATTTT. Encoded protein: CATRAYQGPDQPQHF.

In this sample, this clonotype turned up many times. J is TRBJ1-6 and V is TRBV9, with D perhaps matching TRBD1 (5 bases). V dropped 4 bases and J dropped 7 bases, with 15 bases sitting between them. Germline lookup yields CDR1 SGDLS and CDR2 YYNGEE. This CDR3 spans 15 amino acids. The CDR3 DNA is TGTGCCAGCAGCCTCGCAGGGCTTGGGAATTCACCCCTCCACTTT. Its protein product is CASSLAGLGNSPLHF.

The genes are TRBV10-3 and TRBJ2-7; 7 positions match TRBD1. The CDR3 sequence is 14 residues long. The V gene's germline CDR1 is ENHRY and CDR2 SYGVKD. The V segment lost 6 bases and the J segment 6 bases; nucleotides outside the gene matches: 11. CDR3 sequence (DNA): TGTGCCATCAGGGCCGGGACAGTGGGATTCGAGCAGTACTTC. This codes for CAIRAGTVGFEQYF.

This clonotype was seen only a few times. The J gene is TRBJ1-1, the V gene TRBV27; D might be TRBD1 (6 bases). Germline CDR1 and CDR2: MNHEY and SMNVEV (reference sequence). The CDR3 sequence is 17 residues long. V dropped 3 bases and J dropped 6 bases, with 23 bases sitting between them. This CDR3 is CASSFGQGLNSIAEAFF. CDR3 in DNA: TGTGCCAGCAGTTTCGGGCAGGGGTTGAATTCGATTGCTGAAGCTTTCTTT.

This clonotype was seen repeatedly, ten times or more. This sequence joins TRBV7-8 and TRBJ2-7; TRBD1 matches at 9 bases. Looked up from germline, CDR1 is SGHVS and CDR2 is FQNEAQ. The CDR3 covers 14 residues. Trimming cost V 1 base and J 7 bases; bases outside gene matches: 5. CDR3 nucleotides: TGTGCCAGCAGCTTAGGGACAGGGGCCTGGGAGCAGTACTTC. Amino acid sequence: CASSLGTGAWEQYF.

J is TRBJ2-2 and V is TRBV7-9, with 9 bases that match TRBD1. V shed 5 bases, J shed 4 bases, and the junction held 8 bases outside the gene matches. The CDR3 runs 16 residues. Per the germline V gene, CDR1 is SEHNR and CDR2 is FQNEAQ (reference sequence). The CDR3 loop is CASSAPGQGFTGELFF. CDR3 DNA: TGTGCCAGCAGCGCACCCGGACAGGGGTTCACCGGGGAGCTGTTTTTT.

Many counts were recorded for this clonotype. The chain couples TRBV2 to TRBJ2-7; TRBD1 agrees at 8 bases. Germline V gene sequence: CDR1 SNHLY, CDR2 FYNNEI. V lost 6 bases, J lost 0 bases, and 4 bases stayed unmatched. This CDR3 has 14 amino acids. The chain's CDR3 is CASRPTGGSYEQYF. CDR3 sequence (DNA): TGTGCCAGCAGACCCACAGGGGGCTCCTACGAGCAGTACTTC.

With respect to this clonotype: The junction shows a germline mismatch at one end, possibly a read error. The chain employs TRBV10-3 and TRBJ2-5; TRBD2 matches 7 bases. The germline V gene has CDR1 ENHRY and CDR2 SYGVKD. This CDR3 contains 15 residues. CDR3: CASSYQPGLKETQYF. In DNA form, the CDR3 reads TGTGCCAGCAGTTACCAACCGGGACTAAAAGAGACCCAGTACTTC.

This clonotype was recorded at least ten times. This chain connects TRBV25-1 to TRBJ2-5; maybe TRBD2 (6 bases). V lost 1 base and J lost 5, with 20 bases in between. The CDR3 is 17 amino acids. The germline CDR1 and CDR2 sequences are MGHDK and SYGVNS. CDR3 nucleotides: TGTGCCAGCAGTGAATCTTATAGGCTAGCGTCAAAGGAGACCCAGTACTTC. It codes for CASSESYRLASKETQYF. The full variable domain, completed using reference TRBV25-1 and TRBJ2-5, is EADIYQTPRYLVIGTGKKITLECSQTMGHDKMYWYQQDPGMELHLIHYSYGVNSTEKGDLSSESTVSRIRTEHFPLTLESARPSHTSQYLCASSESYRLASKETQYFGPGTRLLVL.

This clonotype came up many times. The rearrangement uses TRBV5-8 and TRBJ2-7; TRBD2 agrees at 8 bases. CDR1 and CDR2 (germline): SGHTS, YDEGEE. The CDR3 sequence is 14 residues long. With V trimmed by 1 base and J by 2 bases, 2 bases remained unmatched. CDR3 region: CASSLRTSTYEQYF. In nucleotides, the CDR3 is TGTGCCAGCAGCTTGAGGACTAGCACCTACGAGCAGTACTTC.

V and J are TRBV30 and TRBJ2-5; D tentatively reads TRBD1 or TRBD2 (5 bases each). This CDR3 spans 14 amino acids. Germline CDR1 reads GTSNPN; CDR2 reads SVGIG (reference sequence). V was shortened by 1 base and J by 9 bases, with 18 bases between the two germline ends. The CDR3 protein is CAWSAGWGSEAQYF. The CDR3 DNA reads as TGTGCCTGGAGTGCGGGGTGGGGGTCGGAGGCCCAGTACTTC.

The chain links TRBV29-1 to TRBJ1-5; tentatively, D is TRBD1 (6 bases). CDR3 length: 13 amino acids. V was pared by 7 bases and J by 3 bases, with 13 bases between. The V gene's germline CDR1 is SQVTM and CDR2 ANQGSEA. CDR3 DNA sequence: TGCAGCGCGAAACAGGGACCCAATCAGCCCCAGCATTTT. Its translation is CSAKQGPNQPQHF.

This clonotype was seen only a few times. The rearrangement links TRBV2 to TRBJ2-2; the D is unclear. The CDR3 sequence is 15 residues long. V lost 5 bases and J 2 bases, leaving 12 bases between the germline ends. Per germline, CDR1 SNHLY and CDR2 FYNNEI. CDR3 amino acids: CASSLFLGNTGELFF. CDR3 in DNA: TGTGCCAGCAGTTTGTTCTTAGGCAACACCGGGGAGCTGTTTTTT.

This clonotype was counted many times. The genes are TRBV6-1 and TRBJ1-1; the D is unclear. V lost 7 bases to trimming and J lost 0 bases, with 6 bases between them. The CDR3 sequence is 12 residues long. Per the germline V gene, CDR1 is MNHNS and CDR2 is SASEGT. The DNA for the CDR3 is TGTGCCAGCACGGCCGTGAACACTGAAGCTTTCTTT. Its translation is CASTAVNTEAFF.

This clonotype was counted only a few times. This chain links TRBV4-3 with TRBJ1-1; 7 bases agree with TRBD1. CDR3 size: 14 residues. V was clipped by 2 bases and J by 5 bases; unmatched bases: 5. The germline V gene encodes CDR1 LGHNA and CDR2 YSLEER. The CDR3 region is CASSQNRGRTEAFF. The CDR3 region has the DNA TGCGCCAGCAGCCAAAACAGGGGTCGAACTGAAGCTTTCTTT.

The rearrangement links TRBV6-6 to TRBJ1-2, with D uncertain. Germline values: CDR1 MNHNY, CDR2 SVGAGI (reference sequence). V shed 5 bases and J shed 8 bases, with 15 bases lying between them. The CDR3 extends over 13 amino acids. CDR3 protein: CASSNGRGVGYTF. CDR3 coding DNA: TGTGCCAGCAGTAACGGACGGGGAGTCGGCTACACCTTC.

This clonotype was counted ten times or more. The DNA is omitted, as the CDR3 cannot be located on it reliably, and the CDR3 follows TCRdb's listing. The rearrangement joins TRBV11-2 to TRBJ1-1; the D call of TRBD1 is as the table states it, not checked on the DNA. From germline, CDR1 is SGHAT and CDR2 FQNNGV. With termini counted, the CDR3 has 13 amino acids. CDR3 protein: CASSVGQGNLPFF.

This clonotype was found a few times. The V and J genes are TRBV5-4 and TRBJ2-7; 10 bases are a match to TRBD1. Germline V gene sequence: CDR1 SGHNT, CDR2 YYREEE (reference sequence). J gave up 3 bases and V 0 bases, and 3 bases lay outside the gene matches. The CDR3 is 15 amino acids. The CDR3 loop is CASSLGGTGDYEQYF. CDR3 coding DNA: TGTGCCAGCAGCTTGGGTGGGACAGGGGACTACGAGCAGTACTTC.

This clonotype came up many times. The chain joins TRBV7-2 to TRBJ1-1, with D unresolved. V lost 6 bases and J lost 5, with 16 bases in between. The germline CDR1 and CDR2 sequences are SGHTA and FQGNSA. The CDR3 has 14 amino acids. CDR3 loop: CASRLLGPKTEAFF. CDR3 in DNA: TGTGCCAGCAGGCTGTTGGGCCCTAAGACTGAAGCTTTCTTT.

This clonotype was found many times. V is TRBV20-1 and J is TRBJ1-1, with 7 bases aligning to TRBD1. Looked up from germline, CDR1 is DFQATT and CDR2 is SNEGSKA (reference sequence). This CDR3 region has 13 residues. The J segment lost 11 bases and the V segment lost 4 bases, leaving 13 bases of the junction unmatched. The CDR3 here is CSATPWGQTGAFF. Here the CDR3 DNA reads TGCAGTGCTACCCCCTGGGGACAGACGGGGGCTTTCTTT.

This clonotype occurred many times. The genes are TRBV6-6 and TRBJ1-1; the D is unclear. The germline V gene encodes CDR1 MNHNY and CDR2 SVGAGI (reference sequence). Trimming shortened V by 6 bases and J by 7 bases, and 9 bases separated the two germline ends. The length of the CDR3 is 11 residues. The CDR3 DNA sequence: TGTGCCAGCAGGCTGGTCTTTGAAGCTTTCTTT. Protein sequence: CASRLVFEAFF.

This clonotype was counted many times. The V gene is TRBV15, the J gene TRBJ2-7; no firm D call. This CDR3 has 13 amino acids. Germline CDR1 is LNHNV and CDR2 is YYDKDF (reference sequence). Trimming left V 0 bases short and J 1 base short, with 4 bases between. The CDR3 nucleotides are TGTGCCACCAGCAGAGATCTTTCCTACGAGCAGTACTTC. Its translation: CATSRDLSYEQYF.

About this clonotype: A much larger clone is a single base away; this may be a read error. The chain employs TRBV11-1 and TRBJ1-3; tentatively, D is TRBD1 (5 bases). Germline V gene data show CDR1 as SGHAT and CDR2 as FQDESV (reference sequence). Trimming cost V 5 bases and J 4 bases, with 15 bases left between them. The CDR3 spans 15 residues. CDR3: CASSGTGTGGNTIYF. Written as DNA, the CDR3 is TGTGCCAGCAGCGGGACCGGGACGGGAGGAAACACCATATATTTT.

Of note for this clonotype: The junction departs from germline at one end; a sequencing error may be responsible. The chain combines TRBV4-1 with TRBJ2-5, with unresolved D. Germline CDR1 and CDR2: MGHRA and YSYEKL. The CDR3 loop spans 15 amino acids. For the CDR3, the DNA is TGCACCAGCAGCCAAGATGCTATCTCCGGGGAGACCCAGTACTTC. It encodes CTSSQDAISGETQYF.

The sample holds many counts of this clonotype. The genes are TRBV2 and TRBJ2-5; D possibly matches TRBD1 or TRBD2 (5 bases each). CDR1 is SNHLY, CDR2 FYNNEI, per germline. The CDR3 length is 13 residues. V was clipped by 5 bases and J by 5 bases, with 12 bases between them. DNA of the CDR3: TGTGCCAGCAGTCAAGACCGGGACGAGACCCAGTACTTC. Amino acid sequence: CASSQDRDETQYF.

Turning to this clonotype: One end of the junction is discordant with germline, which a read error may explain. The CDR3 DNA reads as TGTGCCAATAGTATTGTGATTGGTAGCGGGAGAAACACCGGGGAGCTGTTTTTT. This encodes CANSIVIGSGRNTGELFF. The rearrangement links TRBV19 to TRBJ2-2; 9 nucleotides agree with TRBD2. The CDR3 runs 18 residues. From germline, CDR1 is LNHDA and CDR2 SQIVND (reference sequence). The whole variable domain, remainder taken from reference TRBV19 and TRBJ2-2, is DGGITQSPKYLFRKEGQNVTLSCEQNLNHDAMYWYRQDPGQGLRLIYYSQIVNDFQKGDIAEGYSVSREKKESFPLTVTSAQKNPTAFYLCANSIVIGSGRNTGELFFGEGSRLTVL.

This clonotype occurred a few times. The rearrangement uses TRBV19 and TRBJ2-2; TRBD2 matches 11 bases. Trimming took 3 bases from V and 2 from J; bases not matched to a gene: 5. The CDR3 has 17 residues. CDR1 is LNHDA and CDR2 is SQIVND in the germline V gene (reference sequence). CDR3 sequence: CASSIGLAGINTGELFF. In DNA, the CDR3 is TGTGCCAGTAGTATCGGACTAGCGGGTATTAACACCGGGGAGCTGTTTTTT.

The table lists this clonotype with many counts. The V gene is TRBV6-5, the J gene TRBJ1-1; D might be TRBD1 (6 bases). V lost 3 bases and J lost 1, with 12 bases in between. Germline V gives CDR1 MNHEY, CDR2 SVGAGI. The CDR3 extends over 15 amino acids. CDR3 amino acids: CASSYGMDRNTEAFF. CDR3 nucleotide sequence: TGTGCCAGCAGTTATGGCATGGACAGGAACACTGAAGCTTTCTTT.

The genes are TRBV20-1 and TRBJ2-2; D assignment may be TRBD1 or TRBD2 (5 bases each). Trimming left V 6 bases short and J 1 base short, with 18 bases between. This CDR3 has 16 residues. The V gene's germline CDR1 is DFQATT and CDR2 SNEGSKA (reference sequence). This chain's CDR3 is CSARPPGTVNTGELFF. CDR3 coding DNA: TGCAGTGCCCGCCCCCCCGGGACGGTGAACACCGGGGAGCTGTTTTTT.